This T cell receptor (beta chain) was captured by sequencing in a study of T-cell memory formation after mild COVID-19. This clonotype was seen only a few times. The CDR3 is made up of 15 amino acids. V lost 4 bases and J lost 0, with 11 bases in between. Germline lookup yields CDR1 MGHRA and CDR2 YSYEKL. Via MiXCR, TCRdb re-called the 5' RACE reads, giving one row per CDR3 protein. The sample has around 470,000 distinct CDR3 sequences; around 18% are singletons. Source material: PBMCs or a T cell subset sorted from them (not recorded which). The sequence was obtained from an adult woman who had mild COVID-19 (a few samples of this study predate the infection). Cell type and time point are not known. The gene calls are TRBV4-1 and TRBJ2-3; weak D call: TRBD1 (5 bases). This chain's CDR3 is CASSLGAVSTDTQYF. The CDR3 region has the DNA TGCGCCAGCAGCCTTGGGGCTGTCAGCACAGATACGCAGTATTTT.